Listed below are T cell receptor beta chains from one sample, sequenced in a study of CD8 T cells in Susac syndrome. TCRdb passed the immunoSEQ multiplex PCR reads through MiXCR, listing each CDR3 protein once. There are 100,000 to 150,000 distinct CDR3 sequences in the sample; 94% occur only once, and around 0.12% lies in the top ten. The sequencing input was CD4+ T cells from PBMCs. The receptor set was obtained from a human donor with multiple sclerosis. Both conserved end residues are part of each CDR3. D genes are given only for firm matches. Some rows have no size entry. The others give once, few or many, or a class for an expanded clone.

TRBJ2-7	TRBV29-1	-	-	CSVEGPPTERSRGYEQYF	TGCAGCGTTGAAGGACCCCCCACCGAGCGCTCCCGAGGGTACGAGCAGTACTTC
TRBJ1-1	TRBV3-1	-	-	CASSRGAEAFF	TGTGCCAGCAGCCGGGGAGCTGAAGCTTTCTTT
TRBJ2-3	TRBV5-4	-	-	CASSWISSTTDVSTDTQYF	TGTGCCAGCAGCTGGATTAGCTCCACCACGGACGTTAGCACAGATACGCAGTATTTT
TRBJ2-6	TRBV27	-	-	CASSAAGANVLTF	TGTGCCAGCAGTGCTGCTGGGGCCAACGTCCTGACTTTC
TRBJ1-1	TRBV7-2	-	-	CASSLAFGLGDLNTEAFF	TGTGCCAGCAGCTTAGCGTTCGGTTTGGGGGACCTGAACACTGAAGCTTTCTTT
TRBJ1-3	TRBV19	once	-	CASSDYSGNTIYF	TGTGCCAGTAGTGATTACTCTGGAAACACCATATATTTT
TRBJ2-2	TRBV9	-	TRBD2	CASSVVTGGPAELFF	TGTGCCAGCAGCGTAGTGACGGGGGGGCCCGCGGAGCTGTTTTTT
TRBJ2-3	TRBV25-1	-	-	CASSRGGAQYF	TGTGCCAGCAGCCGAGGTGGAGCGCAGTATTTT
TRBJ1-2	TRBV6-6	-	-	CASGQDWTNYTF	TGTGCCAGCGGACAAGATTGGACAAACTACACCTTC
TRBJ1-1	TRBV12-3/TRBV12-4	-	-	CASGGGHSNPGETEAFF	TGTGCCAGCGGGGGGGGGCACTCGAACCCTGGGGAAACTGAAGCTTTCTTT
TRBJ2-1	TRBV20-1	-	TRBD2	CSATGTSDNEQFF	TGCAGTGCAACCGGGACTAGCGACAATGAGCAGTTCTTC
TRBJ2-7	TRBV10-3	-	-	CAISDSEGNYEQYF	TGTGCCATCAGTGATTCAGAAGGGAACTACGAGCAGTACTTC
TRBJ2-5	TRBV20-1	-	-	CSASLGWPYQETQYF	TGCAGTGCTAGTTTAGGGTGGCCGTACCAAGAGACCCAGTACTTC
TRBJ2-7	TRBV6-5	-	-	CASSYSDTPGYEQYF	TGTGCCAGCAGTTACTCGGACACCCCAGGGTACGAGCAGTACTTC
TRBJ1-1	TRBV11-1	few	-	CASSLEGREAFF	TGTGCCAGCAGCTTAGAGGGACGTGAAGCTTTCTTT
TRBJ2-7	TRBV9	-	TRBD2	CASSASGGQSDEQYF	TGTGCCAGCAGCGCTAGCGGGGGACAATCCGACGAGCAGTACTTC
TRBJ1-2	TRBV6-1	-	TRBD1	CASSERTGDLWGYTF	TGTGCCAGCAGTGAAAGGACAGGGGATTTATGGGGCTACACCTTC
TRBJ2-7	TRBV7-9	-	-	CASSAQGGGTVTYEQYF	TGTGCCAGCAGCGCCCAGGGGGGTGGGACAGTCACCTACGAGCAGTACTTC
TRBJ2-2	TRBV5-1	-	TRBD2	CASSSSSGGHTGELFF	TGCGCCAGCAGCTCCTCTAGCGGGGGGCACACCGGGGAGCTGTTTTTT
TRBJ1-4	TRBV30	-	-	CAWSVTRGEKLFF	TGTGCCTGGAGTGTAACCCGAGGGGAAAAACTGTTTTTT
TRBJ1-1	TRBV12-3/TRBV12-4	-	-	CASSFWGGTEAFF	TGTGCCAGCAGTTTCTGGGGCGGCACTGAAGCTTTCTTT
TRBJ1-4	TRBV18	-	-	CASCAGTTNEKLFF	TGTGCCAGCTGTGCAGGGACAACTAATGAAAAACTGTTTTTT
TRBJ1-2	TRBV12-3/TRBV12-4	-	-	CASGVWGGYTF	TGTGCCAGCGGGGTGTGGGGCGGCTACACCTTC
TRBJ2-2	TRBV7-2	-	-	CASRGQFTGELFF	TGTGCCAGCCGGGGGCAATTCACCGGGGAGCTGTTTTTT
TRBJ1-1	TRBV7-2	-	-	CASSPYGGPEAFF	TGTGCCAGCAGCCCCTATGGGGGTCCTGAAGCTTTCTTT
TRBJ1-4	TRBV20-1	-	TRBD1	CSAMRGTGNTEKLFF	TGCAGTGCTATGAGAGGGACAGGGAACACCGAAAAACTGTTTTTT
TRBJ2-5	TRBV6-2/TRBV6-3	few	-	CASSSRETQYF	TGTGCCAGCAGTTCCCGCGAGACCCAGTACTTC
TRBJ2-7	TRBV7-9	-	-	CASSLGWGSYEQYF	TGTGCCAGCAGCTTAGGGTGGGGCTCCTACGAGCAGTACTTC
TRBJ2-7	TRBV7-2	-	-	CASSSSMRTYEQYF	TGTGCCAGCAGCTCCTCAATGAGGACCTACGAGCAGTACTTC
TRBJ1-1	TRBV7-2	-	-	CAAGGRGNTEAFF	TGTGCCGCTGGGGGGAGGGGGAACACTGAAGCTTTCTTT
TRBJ1-1	TRBV12-3/TRBV12-4	-	TRBD1	CASSSTGGITEAFF	TGTGCCAGCAGTTCCACAGGGGGAATAACTGAAGCTTTCTTT
TRBJ1-1	TRBV5-1	-	-	CASSSQGSEAFF	TGCGCCAGCAGCTCTCAGGGATCTGAAGCTTTCTTT
TRBJ1-5	TRBV12-3/TRBV12-4	-	-	CASSDQGANQPQHF	TGTGCCAGCAGTGATCAGGGAGCTAATCAGCCCCAGCATTTT
TRBJ1-2	TRBV5-4	once	-	CASMVIDSFGGYTF	TGTGCCAGCATGGTGATCGACAGTTTTGGTGGCTACACCTTC
TRBJ1-1	TRBV28	-	-	CASSLNDLILNTEAFF	TGTGCCAGCAGTTTAAACGATCTGATCCTCAACACTGAAGCTTTCTTT
TRBJ1-3	TRBV2	-	-	CASSEGGTGNTIYF	TGTGCCAGCAGTGAAGGAGGTACTGGAAACACCATATATTTT
TRBJ2-7	TRBV6-2/TRBV6-3	-	-	CASSYSRGAAYEQYF	TGTGCCAGCAGTTACTCGAGAGGGGCAGCCTACGAGCAGTACTTC
TRBJ2-7	TRBV7-2	-	TRBD2	CASSLMGAGDYEQYF	TGTGCCAGCAGCTTAATGGGAGCGGGAGACTACGAGCAGTACTTC
TRBJ1-1	TRBV19	-	-	CASSYHRGTEAFF	TGTGCCAGTAGTTACCACAGAGGCACTGAAGCTTTCTTT
TRBJ2-5	TRBV30	-	TRBD2	CAWTGTNAGGEETQYF	TGTGCCTGGACGGGCACTAACGCGGGGGGGGAGGAGACCCAGTACTTC
TRBJ2-3	TRBV20-1	-	TRBD2	CSASPAPGSGSTDTQYF	TGCAGTGCTAGTCCAGCTCCGGGGAGCGGGAGTACAGATACGCAGTATTTT
TRBJ2-5	TRBV4-2	-	-	CASSQADRETQYF	TGTGCCAGCAGCCAGGCAGACAGGGAGACCCAGTACTTC
TRBJ2-1	TRBV14	-	-	CASSKELVSGFNEQFF	TGTGCCAGCAGCAAAGAACTAGTTTCAGGGTTCAATGAGCAGTTCTTC
TRBJ2-6	TRBV30	-	TRBD1	CAWMAWTGLSGANVLTF	TGTGCCTGGATGGCTTGGACAGGTCTCTCTGGGGCCAACGTCCTGACTTTC
TRBJ2-2	TRBV5-1	-	-	CASSLTQTSGVGYTGELFF	TGCGCCAGCAGCTTGACCCAGACTTCAGGGGTCGGGTACACCGGGGAGCTGTTTTTT
TRBJ1-1	TRBV29-1	few	-	CSGGDTEAFF	TGCAGCGGAGGCGACACTGAAGCTTTCTTT
TRBJ1-1	TRBV6-2/TRBV6-3	-	-	CASSFPGETFF	TGTGCCAGCAGTTTCCCCGGGGAGACTTTCTTT
TRBJ2-1	TRBV30	once	-	CAWSPLDEQFF	TGTGCCTGGAGTCCGCTCGATGAGCAGTTCTTC
TRBJ2-3	TRBV30	-	TRBD1	CAWSPGTGVTDTQYF	TGTGCCTGGAGTCCCGGGACAGGGGTGACAGATACGCAGTATTTT
TRBJ2-1	TRBV19	-	TRBD1	CASRGDRGNEQFF	TGTGCCAGTAGGGGGGACAGAGGAAATGAGCAGTTCTTC
TRBJ1-2	TRBV6-6	-	-	CASHSSNYGYTF	TGTGCCAGCCATTCGTCGAACTATGGCTACACCTTC
TRBJ2-5	TRBV25-1	once	-	CASRGGARETQYF	TGTGCCAGCAGAGGGGGAGCCCGGGAGACCCAGTACTTC
TRBJ2-3	TRBV10-3	-	TRBD1	CAIKQGGTDTQYF	TGTGCCATCAAACAGGGGGGCACAGATACGCAGTATTTT
TRBJ2-5	TRBV5-4	-	-	CASSLPAGLGQETQYF	TGTGCCAGCAGCTTGCCGGCCGGGTTGGGGCAAGAGACCCAGTACTTC
TRBJ2-2	TRBV2	-	-	CASSERRTNTGELFF	TGTGCCAGCAGTGAAAGGCGAACGAACACCGGGGAGCTGTTTTTT
TRBJ2-7	TRBV7-2	-	TRBD1	CASSLVQGTYEQYF	TGTGCCAGCAGCTTAGTACAGGGGACCTACGAGCAGTACTTC
TRBJ1-1	TRBV14	once	-	CASSPMVGVSGQEAFF	TGTGCCAGCAGCCCTATGGTAGGGGTCTCGGGACAAGAAGCTTTCTTT